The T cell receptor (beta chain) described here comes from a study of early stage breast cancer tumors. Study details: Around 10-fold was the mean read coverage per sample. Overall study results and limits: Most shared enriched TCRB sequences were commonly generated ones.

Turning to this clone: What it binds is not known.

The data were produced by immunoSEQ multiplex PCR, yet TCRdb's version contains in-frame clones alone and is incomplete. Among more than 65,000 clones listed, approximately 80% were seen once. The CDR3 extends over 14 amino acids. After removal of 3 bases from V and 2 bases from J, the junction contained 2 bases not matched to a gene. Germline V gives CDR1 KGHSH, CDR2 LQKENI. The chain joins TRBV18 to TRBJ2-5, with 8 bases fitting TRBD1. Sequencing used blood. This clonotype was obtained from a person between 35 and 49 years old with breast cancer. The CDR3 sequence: CASSPTGDQETQYF. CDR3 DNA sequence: TGTGCCAGCTCACCGACAGGGGATCAAGAGACCCAGTACTTC.